What follows are 26 T cell receptor beta chains derived from one specimen sequenced in a study of cytomegalovirus exposure and HLA in healthy donors. With 60 Vbeta and 13 Jbeta primers, the PCR was carried out. Some clones are missing from TCRdb's copy, which holds only in-frame ones; the method was immunoSEQ multiplex PCR. The table lists approximately 150,000 clones, approximately 81% of them singletons, with about 2.3% in the top ten. The sample was PBMCs. All receptors come from a female donor in good health and CMV-seronegative.

A single count supports this clone. The chain combines TRBV28 with TRBJ2-5; 8 bases are a match to TRBD2. CDR3 size: 14 residues. The trim removed 7 bases at V and 7 bases at J, leaving 11 bases unmatched. Germline CDR1 reads MDHEN; CDR2 reads SYDVKM. The CDR3 here is CASNSLAGGGTQYF. The CDR3, as DNA: TGTGCCAGCAATTCCCTGGCGGGGGGCGGGACCCAGTACTTC.

CDR3 coding DNA: TGTGCCAGCAGTCCCACCGGGGAGAACACTGAAGCTTTCTTT. Amino acid sequence: CASSPTGENTEAFF. The chain employs TRBV6-4 and TRBJ1-1; D is unresolved. From germline, CDR1 is MRHNA and CDR2 SNTAGT. The CDR3 loop spans 14 amino acids. V lost 5 bases, J lost 1 base, and 11 bases lay in between.

This clone was picked up one time. This sequence joins TRBV9 and TRBJ1-1; 8 bases match TRBD1. The CDR3 loop spans 15 amino acids. With 4 bases clipped from V and 3 bases from J, the junction kept 8 bases outside the gene matches. Germline V gene data show CDR1 as SGDLS and CDR2 as YYNGEE. CDR3 DNA: TGTGCCAGCAGCAAAGGACAGGGTTTCGACACTGAAGCTTTCTTT. This codes for CASSKGQGFDTEAFF.

The CDR3 is CASTGFDHTEAFF. Written as DNA, the CDR3 is TGTGCCAGCACAGGTTTCGATCACACTGAAGCTTTCTTT. The genes are TRBV2 and TRBJ1-1, with D uncertain. This CDR3 spans 13 amino acids. V was cut by 7 bases and J by 3 bases, with 12 bases left in between. Per the germline V gene, CDR1 is SNHLY and CDR2 is FYNNEI.

This rearrangement joins TRBV5-8 to TRBJ2-7, with 8 bases aligning to TRBD1. The CDR3 consists of 15 residues. Unmatched junction bases numbered 9, after V lost 4 bases and J lost 3 bases. The germline V gene has CDR1 SGHTS and CDR2 YDEGEE. The CDR3 spells CASSPVRTGFYEQYF. CDR3 in DNA: TGTGCCAGCAGCCCCGTGCGGACAGGGTTCTACGAGCAGTACTTC.

V usage is TRBV7-9 and J usage is TRBJ2-2, with D unclear. V shed 5 bases and J shed 0 bases, with 13 bases lying between them. The CDR3 covers 16 residues. Germline V gene lookup returns CDR1 SEHNR and CDR2 FQNEAQ (reference sequence). The CDR3, as DNA: TGTGCCAGCAGCCCCCCTAGTAACACGAACACCGGGGAGCTGTTTTTT. Translating it yields CASSPPSNTNTGELFF. The full variable domain, in which reference TRBV7-9 and TRBJ2-2 provide the parts outside the CDR3, is DTGVSQNPRHKITKRGQNVTFRCDPISEHNRLYWYRQTLGQGPEFLTYFQNEAQLEKSRLLSDRFSAERPKGSFSTLEIQRTEQGDSAMYLCASSPPSNTNTGELFFGEGSRLTVL.

V usage is TRBV4-3 and J usage is TRBJ1-1; 7 bases line up with TRBD1. In germline, CDR1 is LGHNA, CDR2 YSLEER. The CDR3 runs 14 residues. With 1 base clipped from V and 4 bases from J, the junction kept 3 bases outside the gene matches. CDR3 bases: TGCGCCAGCAGCCAAGGTACAGGGGCCACTGAAGCTTTCTTT. This sequence encodes CASSQGTGATEAFF.

The chain joins TRBV21-1 to TRBJ2-3; TRBD2, as called in the table, went unchecked against the DNA. TRBV21-1 is a listed pseudogene. This CDR3 contains 17 residues. Written as DNA, the CDR3 is TGTGCCAGCAGCCAAGGGAGGACTAGCCTCGGCACAGATACGCAGTATTTT. Encoded protein: CASSQGRTSLGTDTQYF.

J is TRBJ2-7 and V is TRBV2; tentative D call: TRBD1 (6 bases). Germline V lookup: CDR1 SNHLY, CDR2 FYNNEI. This CDR3 comprises 11 residues. V lost 6 bases and J 7 bases, leaving 10 bases between the germline ends. In DNA form, the CDR3 reads TGTGCCAGCAGAGGACAGCCTGAGCAGTACTTC. It translates to CASRGQPEQYF. The full variable domain, in which reference TRBV2 and TRBJ2-7 provide the parts outside the CDR3, is EPEVTQTPSHQVTQMGQEVILRCVPISNHLYFYWYRQILGQKVEFLVSFYNNEISEKSEIFDDQFSVERPDGSNFTLKIRSTKLEDSAMYFCASRGQPEQYFGPGTRLTVT.

V gene TRBV7-9 combines with J gene TRBJ2-7; tentative D call: TRBD1 (6 bases). CDR1 and CDR2 (germline): SEHNR, FQNEAQ (reference sequence). V lost 6 bases, J lost 3 bases, and 12 bases lay in between. The CDR3 runs to 13 residues. This CDR3 is CASRPGTSYEQYF. The CDR3 coding sequence is TGTGCCAGCAGGCCCGGGACAAGCTACGAGCAGTACTTC.

This chain links TRBV15 with TRBJ2-1, with TRBD1 matching 10 bases. This CDR3 is 15 amino acids long. V shed 7 bases and J 1 base; nucleotides not matched to a gene: 4. From germline, CDR1 is LNHNV and CDR2 YYDKDF (reference sequence). This chain's CDR3 is CATTKDRGSYNEQFF. The CDR3 DNA reads TGTGCCACCACCAAGGACAGGGGGTCCTACAATGAGCAGTTCTTC.

The V call is TRBV4-2, the J call TRBJ2-7, with 12 bases fitting TRBD2. The CDR3 runs 18 residues. Unmatched junction bases numbered 6, after V lost 0 bases and J lost 0 bases. CDR1 and CDR2 (germline): LGHNA, YNFKEQ. The CDR3 reads CASSQELAGGLVSYEQYF. The CDR3 nucleotides read TGTGCCAGCAGCCAAGAACTAGCGGGGGGTCTTGTCTCCTACGAGCAGTACTTC.

The chain recombines TRBV5-1 with TRBJ1-2, with 7 nucleotides matching TRBD1. The CDR3 is 16 amino acids. Germline V gene data show CDR1 as SGHRS and CDR2 as YFSETQ. V shed 0 bases and J 4 bases; nucleotides not matched to a gene: 9. CDR3 DNA: TGCGCCAGCAGCTTGGGCGTCCTAACAGGGGCCTATGGCTACACCTTC. Its translation is CASSLGVLTGAYGYTF.

V gene TRBV28 combines with J gene TRBJ1-5, with unresolved D. V was trimmed by 5 bases and J by 7 bases, leaving 9 bases between them. CDR1 MDHEN and CDR2 SYDVKM come from the germline V gene. The CDR3 extends over 12 amino acids. This CDR3 reads CASSRPGQPQHF. DNA of the CDR3: TGTGCCAGCAGTCGCCCGGGACAGCCCCAGCATTTT.

The chain couples TRBV9 to TRBJ1-2, with D possibly TRBD1 on 5 matching bases. Germline lookup yields CDR1 SGDLS and CDR2 YYNGEE. V dropped 3 bases and J dropped 4 bases, with 10 bases sitting between them. CDR3 length equals 13 residues. DNA of the CDR3: TGTGCCAGCAGCGCAGGAGACAGCTATGGCTACACCTTC. The encoded protein is CASSAGDSYGYTF.

The CDR3 DNA follows: TGTGCCAGCAGTTACGACCGGACAGGGGGCTCCGGGGAGCTGTTTTTT. Translated: CASSYDRTGGSGELFF. The rearrangement links TRBV6-5 to TRBJ2-2, with 11 bases identical to TRBD1. Germline trimming cut 2 bases from V and 6 bases from J; bases unmatched to any gene: 5. The CDR3 totals 16 residues. Germline CDR1 reads MNHEY; CDR2 reads SVGAGI.

As concerns this clone: One end of the junction does not line up with germline, which may come from a read error. The chain uses TRBV7-9 and TRBJ1-1; D unresolved. The V gene's germline CDR1 is SEHNR and CDR2 FQNEAQ (reference sequence). CDR3 length: 14 residues. CDR3 amino acids: CASSQDRVNTEAFF. The CDR3 nucleotides are TGCGCCAGCAGCCAAGATCGGGTGAACACTGAAGCTTTCTTT.

The chain uses TRBV4-3 and TRBJ1-5; D is ambiguous. The CDR3 is 16 residues long. Germline V gene lookup returns CDR1 LGHNA and CDR2 YSLEER. Trimming removed 0 bases from V and 3 bases from J, with 12 bases in between. CDR3 in amino acids: CASSQDRTETNQPQHF. DNA of the CDR3: TGCGCCAGCAGCCAAGATCGCACAGAGACCAATCAGCCCCAGCATTTT.

The J gene is TRBJ2-1, the V gene TRBV28, with D possibly TRBD2 on 6 matching bases. Trimming left V 6 bases short and J 7 bases short, with 16 bases between. Germline CDR1 reads MDHEN; CDR2 reads SYDVKM. The length of the CDR3 is 14 residues. The CDR3 DNA reads TGTGCCAGCAGCACCGAGGCTGGGGGGAATGAGCAGTTCTTC. It encodes CASSTEAGGNEQFF. The variable domain in full, completed from reference TRBV28 and TRBJ2-1, reads DVKVTQSSRYLVKRTGEKVFLECVQDMDHENMFWYRQDPGLGLRLIYFSYDVKMKEKGDIPEGYSVSREKKERFSLILESASTNQTSMYLCASSTEAGGNEQFFGPGTRLTVL.

V gene TRBV7-2 combines with J gene TRBJ1-3; TRBD1 is a possible D gene (6 bases). V was shortened by 1 base and J by 2 bases, with 6 bases between the two germline ends. The CDR3 covers 14 residues. Looked up from germline, CDR1 is SGHTA and CDR2 is FQGNSA. The CDR3 DNA is TGTGCCAGCAGCTTAGACAGGGCTGGAAACACCATATATTTT. Translation gives CASSLDRAGNTIYF.

This clone was recorded only once. CDR3 DNA: TGTGCCAGCAGTCAACAGGGGAGCAATCAGCCCCAGCATTTT. As protein: CASSQQGSNQPQHF. The chain employs TRBV7-2 and TRBJ1-5, with 7 bases identical to TRBD1. The junction had 3 bases not matched to a gene; V was cut back by 6 bases and J by 1 base. This CDR3 is 14 amino acids long. Germline-derived CDR1 and CDR2 are SGHTA and FQGNSA.

V gene TRBV7-8 combines with J gene TRBJ1-4; 7 bases are a match to TRBD1. The CDR3 spans 15 residues. Germline V CDR1 and CDR2: SGHVS, FQNEAQ. V gave up 4 bases and J gave up 4 bases; unmatched junction bases: 6. This CDR3 reads CASSSKGQFNEKLFF. The CDR3 nucleotides are TGTGCCAGCAGCTCAAAGGGACAGTTTAATGAAAAACTGTTTTTT.

V is TRBV7-8 and J is TRBJ1-1, with 7 bases matching TRBD1. This CDR3 region has 17 residues. The J segment lost 4 bases and the V segment lost 5 bases, leaving 16 bases of the junction unmatched. Germline V CDR1 and CDR2: SGHVS, FQNEAQ. CDR3 DNA: TGTGCCAGCAGCCCACGAAGGGACAGCCGGCGCCCCACTGAAGCTTTCTTT. Its translation: CASSPRRDSRRPTEAFF.

Note on this clone: The sample has other DNA sequences that encode this CDR3 too. This chain connects TRBV19 to TRBJ1-1; TRBD1 is a possible D gene (6 bases). The CDR3 runs 15 residues. V was clipped by 1 base and J by 2 bases, with 11 bases between them. The V gene's germline CDR1 is LNHDA and CDR2 SQIVND (reference sequence). The chain's CDR3 is CASSIVPGANTEAFF. DNA for the CDR3: TGTGCCAGTAGTATAGTACCAGGGGCAAACACTGAAGCTTTCTTT.

This chain uses TRBV6-5 with TRBJ2-1; 7 bases are a match to TRBD2. The CDR3 runs 16 residues. V was clipped by 4 bases and J by 2 bases; unmatched bases: 8. CDR1 is MNHEY, CDR2 SVGAGI, per germline. The CDR3 DNA follows: TGTGCCAGCAGTTTCTCTAGCGGCACTCCCTACAATGAGCAGTTCTTC. Its protein product is CASSFSSGTPYNEQFF.

V gene TRBV6-6 combines with J gene TRBJ1-2, with 7 bases identical to TRBD1. The CDR3 totals 14 residues. Germline V gene lookup returns CDR1 MNHNY and CDR2 SVGAGI (reference sequence). Germline trimming cut 6 bases from V and 0 bases from J; bases unmatched to any gene: 4. CDR3 protein: CASSLGQANYGYTF. Written as DNA, the CDR3 is TGTGCCAGCAGCCTTGGACAGGCTAACTATGGCTACACCTTC.